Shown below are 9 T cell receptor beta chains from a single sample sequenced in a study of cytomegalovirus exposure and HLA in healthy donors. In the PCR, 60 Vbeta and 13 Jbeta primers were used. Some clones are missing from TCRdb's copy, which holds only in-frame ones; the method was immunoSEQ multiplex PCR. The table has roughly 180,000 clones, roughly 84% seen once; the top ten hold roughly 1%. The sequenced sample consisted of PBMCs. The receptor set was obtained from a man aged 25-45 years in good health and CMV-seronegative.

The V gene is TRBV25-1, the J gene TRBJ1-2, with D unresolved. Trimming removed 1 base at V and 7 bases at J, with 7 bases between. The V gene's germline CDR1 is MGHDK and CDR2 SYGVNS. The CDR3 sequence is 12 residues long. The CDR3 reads CASSELRGGYTF. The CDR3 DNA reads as TGTGCCAGCAGTGAATTGCGGGGTGGCTACACCTTC.

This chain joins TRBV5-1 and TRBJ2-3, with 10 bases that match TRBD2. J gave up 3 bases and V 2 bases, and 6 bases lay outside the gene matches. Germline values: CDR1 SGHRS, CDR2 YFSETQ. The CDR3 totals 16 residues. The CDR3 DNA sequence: TGCGCCAGCAGCTTCCGGGCTAGCGGGGGAACAGATACGCAGTATTTT. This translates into CASSFRASGGTDTQYF.

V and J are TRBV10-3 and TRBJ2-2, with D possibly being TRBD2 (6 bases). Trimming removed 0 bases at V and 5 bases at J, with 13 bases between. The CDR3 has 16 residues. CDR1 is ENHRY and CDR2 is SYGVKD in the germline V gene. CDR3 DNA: TGTGCCATCAGTGAGTCCGCGCGGGATGGGACCGGGGAGCTGTTTTTT. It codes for CAISESARDGTGELFF.

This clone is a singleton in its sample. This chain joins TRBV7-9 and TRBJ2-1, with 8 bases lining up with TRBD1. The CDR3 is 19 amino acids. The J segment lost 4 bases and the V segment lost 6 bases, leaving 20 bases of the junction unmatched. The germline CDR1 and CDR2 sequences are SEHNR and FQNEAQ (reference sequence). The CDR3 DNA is TGTGCCAGCAGACGTACCGGGACAGGCCGGTACAATGGGTACAATGAGCAGTTCTTC. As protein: CASRRTGTGRYNGYNEQFF.

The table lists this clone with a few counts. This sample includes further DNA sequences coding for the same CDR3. The CDR3 region has the DNA TGTGCCAGCAGTGACTCACTAGCGGGGGCAGATACGCAGTATTTT. Translated: CASSDSLAGADTQYF. The chain has TRBV6-4 and TRBJ2-3; 11 nucleotides agree with TRBD2. The germline V gene encodes CDR1 MRHNA and CDR2 SNTAGT. V lost 0 bases, J lost 4 bases, and 0 bases stayed unmatched. This CDR3 spans 15 amino acids.

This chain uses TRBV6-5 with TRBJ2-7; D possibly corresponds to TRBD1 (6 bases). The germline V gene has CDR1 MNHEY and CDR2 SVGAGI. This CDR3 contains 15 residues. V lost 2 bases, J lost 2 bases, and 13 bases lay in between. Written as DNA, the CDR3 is TGTGCCAGCAGTTACGGGGCAGGGGCGCCCTACGAGCAGTACTTC. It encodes CASSYGAGAPYEQYF.

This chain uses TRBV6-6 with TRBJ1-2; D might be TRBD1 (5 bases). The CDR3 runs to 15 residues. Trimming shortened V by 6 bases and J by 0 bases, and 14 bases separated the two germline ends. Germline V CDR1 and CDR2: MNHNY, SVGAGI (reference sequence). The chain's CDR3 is CASRRGEGPNYGYTF. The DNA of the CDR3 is TGTGCCAGCAGGCGGGGGGAGGGACCTAACTATGGCTACACCTTC.

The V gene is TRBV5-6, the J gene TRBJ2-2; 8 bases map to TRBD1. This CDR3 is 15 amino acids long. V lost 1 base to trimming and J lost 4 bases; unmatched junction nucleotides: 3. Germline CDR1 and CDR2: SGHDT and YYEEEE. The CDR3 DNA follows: TGTGCCAGCAGCTTGCAGGGGGCGGGCACCGGGGAGCTGTTTTTT. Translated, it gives CASSLQGAGTGELFF. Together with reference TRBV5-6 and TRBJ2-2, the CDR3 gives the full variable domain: DAGVTQSPTHLIKTRGQQVTLRCSPKSGHDTVSWYQQALGQGPQFIFQYYEEEERQRGNFPDRFSGHQFPNYSSELNVNALLLGDSALYLCASSLQGAGTGELFFGEGSRLTVL.

This CDR3 is CASSLRGNRGSEKLFF. The CDR3 region has the DNA TGTGCCAGCAGCTTAAGGGGAAACAGGGGAAGCGAAAAACTGTTTTTT. V is TRBV7-9 and J is TRBJ1-4; 7 bases are shared with TRBD1. This CDR3 is 16 amino acids long. Looked up from germline, CDR1 is SEHNR and CDR2 is FQNEAQ (reference sequence). The trim removed 2 bases at V and 8 bases at J, leaving 11 bases unmatched.